These 15 T cell receptor beta chains came from one sample sequenced in a study of T cell responses to AZD1222 COVID-19 vaccine. Profiling relied on immunoSEQ multiplex PCR, and the TCRdb table lists in-frame clones only, not all of them. The data show roughly 86,000 clones, around 89% seen once. This material consisted of peripheral blood, taken on day 0 of AZD1222 vaccination. The receptor source for this set is an adult in good health.

The genes are TRBV2 and TRBJ1-1; D gene uncertain. Trimming took 7 bases from V and 6 from J, leaving 15 bases between them. Germline V gene data show CDR1 as SNHLY and CDR2 as FYNNEI. CDR3 length: 13 amino acids. CDR3 loop: CASIPVRAAEAFF. As DNA, the CDR3 is TGTGCCAGCATTCCGGTCCGGGCCGCTGAAGCTTTCTTT.

The gene calls are TRBV4-1 and TRBJ2-2, with 7 bases identical to TRBD1. This CDR3 contains 17 residues. Trimming cost V 0 bases and J 7 bases; bases outside gene matches: 11. Per germline, CDR1 MGHRA and CDR2 YSYEKL. For the CDR3, the DNA is TGCGCCAGCAGCCAAGATAGGGGACAGCGATCAATCGGGGAGCTGTTTTTT. Amino acids: CASSQDRGQRSIGELFF.

The chain recombines TRBV6-1 with TRBJ2-5, with D tentatively TRBD2 (6 bases). There are 14 residues in the CDR3. The germline V and J ends were trimmed by 0 bases and 3 bases, with 8 bases remaining between them. The germline V gene has CDR1 MNHNS and CDR2 SASEGT. The CDR3 nucleotides are TGTGCCAGCAGTGAAGCGCGGGGTGAAGAGACCCAGTACTTC. Translating it yields CASSEARGEETQYF.

This sequence joins TRBV6-5 and TRBJ1-1; 8 nucleotides agree with TRBD1. Germline values: CDR1 MNHEY, CDR2 SVGAGI. The CDR3 sequence is 12 residues long. The trim removed 4 bases at V and 5 bases at J, leaving 0 bases unmatched. CDR3 DNA sequence: TGTGCCAGCAGTTGGACAGGGACTGAAGCTTTCTTT. Encoded protein: CASSWTGTEAFF.

This chain connects TRBV18 to TRBJ2-1; TRBD1 matches 7 bases. Trimming cost V 4 bases and J 7 bases; bases outside gene matches: 7. Germline V gene data show CDR1 as KGHSH and CDR2 as LQKENI. The CDR3 is made up of 14 amino acids. The CDR3, as DNA: TGTGCCAGCTCACTACGACAGGGAGTGAATGAGCAGTTCTTC. The encoded protein is CASSLRQGVNEQFF.

The V call is TRBV15, the J call TRBJ1-5, with a tentative D call TRBD1 (5 bases). The CDR3 extends over 13 amino acids. Germline lookup yields CDR1 LNHNV and CDR2 YYDKDF (reference sequence). Trimming stripped 5 bases from V and 6 bases from J, with 11 bases between. The CDR3 nucleotides are TGTGCCACCAGCGCAGGGCCGGGTCAGCCCCAGCATTTT. Residues: CATSAGPGQPQHF.

This chain joins TRBV6-4 and TRBJ2-2; the match to TRBD2 covers 9 bases. J gave up 5 bases and V 2 bases, and 0 bases lay outside the gene matches. CDR3 length equals 14 residues. Germline V gene lookup returns CDR1 MRHNA and CDR2 SNTAGT. The CDR3 region is CASSDAGGTGELFF. CDR3 bases: TGTGCCAGCAGTGACGCGGGAGGGACCGGGGAGCTGTTTTTT.

The V call is TRBV11-2, the J call TRBJ1-2; D unclear. Per germline, CDR1 SGHAT and CDR2 FQNNGV. V was pared by 5 bases and J by 8 bases, with 12 bases between. The length of the CDR3 is 12 residues. CDR3 region: CASSLGVGGYTF. Here the CDR3 DNA reads TGTGCCAGCAGCCTAGGCGTTGGAGGCTACACCTTC.

The V and J genes are TRBV5-1 and TRBJ1-4; a weak D match, TRBD1 (5 bases). Trimming removed 0 bases from V and 4 bases from J, with 10 bases in between. Germline V gives CDR1 SGHRS, CDR2 YFSETQ. This CDR3 spans 15 amino acids. The CDR3 coding sequence is TGCGCCAGCAGCTTGGCCGGGGCCATTAATGAAAAACTGTTTTTT. Protein sequence: CASSLAGAINEKLFF.

This chain uses TRBV5-5 with TRBJ2-4; no clear D gene. Looked up from germline, CDR1 is SGHKS and CDR2 is YYEKEE (reference sequence). V was clipped by 4 bases and J by 7 bases, with 9 bases between them. This CDR3 is built from 12 residues. The CDR3 DNA follows: TGTGCCAGCAGCCCGTCTCTTAACATTCAGTACTTC. Residues: CASSPSLNIQYF.

The J gene is TRBJ2-2, the V gene TRBV10-1, with 7 bases aligning to TRBD1. V lost 3 bases to trimming and J lost 8 bases; unmatched junction nucleotides: 6. The CDR3 consists of 14 residues. The germline gives CDR1 WNHNN, CDR2 SYGVQD (reference sequence). The DNA of the CDR3 is TGCGCCAGCAGTGACACAGGGGAGACGGGGGAGCTGTTTTTT. Residues: CASSDTGETGELFF.

The chain uses TRBV6-6 and TRBJ2-5; tentatively, D is TRBD1 (7 bases). This CDR3 is 19 amino acids long. Germline V gene data show CDR1 as MNHNY and CDR2 as SVGAGI (reference sequence). V was cut by 5 bases and J by 5 bases, with 30 bases left in between. The DNA of the CDR3 is TGTGCCAGCAGTCTAGAGTTGGGGCAGGGGGGTCTCTGGCGCGAGACCCAGTACTTC. Protein: CASSLELGQGGLWRETQYF.

The gene calls are TRBV6-1 and TRBJ1-5; 9 bases line up with TRBD1. V gave up 4 bases and J gave up 0 bases; unmatched junction bases: 7. The CDR3 is made up of 17 amino acids. In germline, CDR1 is MNHNS, CDR2 SASEGT. CDR3 in DNA: TGTGCCAGCAGTGTGGGGACAGGGACCCTTAGCAATCAGCCCCAGCATTTT. Amino acid sequence: CASSVGTGTLSNQPQHF.

The chain has TRBV4-1 and TRBJ2-5; 10 bases are shared with TRBD2. The length of the CDR3 is 19 residues. Germline V gene sequence: CDR1 MGHRA, CDR2 YSYEKL. Trimming took 3 bases from V and 5 from J; bases not matched to a gene: 18. CDR3: CASSQVPIQAGGPGETQYF. For the CDR3, the DNA is TGCGCCAGCAGCCAGGTCCCGATTCAAGCGGGAGGGCCGGGCGAGACCCAGTACTTC.

This chain links TRBV7-9 with TRBJ1-1; D uncertain. V lost 1 base and J lost 5, with 14 bases in between. Germline values: CDR1 SEHNR, CDR2 FQNEAQ (reference sequence). This CDR3 has 15 residues. The CDR3 reads CASSLGRHGRTEAFF. CDR3 DNA sequence: TGTGCCAGCAGCTTAGGGCGGCACGGACGTACTGAAGCTTTCTTT.